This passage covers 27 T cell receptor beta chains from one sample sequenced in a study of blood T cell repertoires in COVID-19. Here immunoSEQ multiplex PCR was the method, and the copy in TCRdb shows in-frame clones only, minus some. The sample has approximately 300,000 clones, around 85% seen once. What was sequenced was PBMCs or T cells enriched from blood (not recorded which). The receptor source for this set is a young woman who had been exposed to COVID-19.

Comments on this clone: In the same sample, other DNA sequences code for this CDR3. The CDR3 region has the DNA TGCAGCGTCGCAGTGAACACTGAAGCTTTCTTT. Its translation is CSVAVNTEAFF. The chain joins TRBV29-1 to TRBJ1-1; no reliable D call. The CDR3 sequence is 11 residues long. V lost 6 bases, J lost 0 bases, and 5 bases lay in between. In germline, CDR1 is SQVTM, CDR2 ANQGSEA.

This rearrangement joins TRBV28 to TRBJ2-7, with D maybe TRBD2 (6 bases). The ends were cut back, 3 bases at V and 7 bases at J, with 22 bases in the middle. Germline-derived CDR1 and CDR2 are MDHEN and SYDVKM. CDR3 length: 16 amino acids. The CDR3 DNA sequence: TGTGCCAGCAGTTTTTTAAGGAGGGACCGGGATTCGGAGCAGTACTTC. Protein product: CASSFLRRDRDSEQYF.

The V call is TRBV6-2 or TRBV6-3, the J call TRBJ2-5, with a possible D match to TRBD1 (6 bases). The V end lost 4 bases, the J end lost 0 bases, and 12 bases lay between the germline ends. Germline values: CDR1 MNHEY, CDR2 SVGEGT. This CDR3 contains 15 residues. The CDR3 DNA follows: TGTGCCAGCAGTTCTGGCAGGGGTTACCAAGAGACCCAGTACTTC. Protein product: CASSSGRGYQETQYF.

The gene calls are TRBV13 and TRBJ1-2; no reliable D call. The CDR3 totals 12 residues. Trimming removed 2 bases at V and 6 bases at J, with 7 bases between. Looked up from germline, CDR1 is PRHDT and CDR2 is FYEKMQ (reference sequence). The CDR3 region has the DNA TGTGCCAGCAGCTTACGCGGGGATGGCTACACCTTC. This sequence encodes CASSLRGDGYTF. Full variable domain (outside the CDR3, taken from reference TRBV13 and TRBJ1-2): AAGVIQSPRHLIKEKRETATLKCYPIPRHDTVYWYQQGPGQDPQFLISFYEKMQSDKGSIPDRFSAQQFSDYHSELNMSSLELGDSALYFCASSLRGDGYTFGSGTRLTVV.

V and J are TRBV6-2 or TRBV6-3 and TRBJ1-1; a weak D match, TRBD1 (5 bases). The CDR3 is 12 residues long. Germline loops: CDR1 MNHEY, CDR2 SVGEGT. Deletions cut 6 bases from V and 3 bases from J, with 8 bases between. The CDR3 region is CASSSGYTEAFF. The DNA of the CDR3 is TGTGCCAGCAGCTCAGGGTACACTGAAGCTTTCTTT.

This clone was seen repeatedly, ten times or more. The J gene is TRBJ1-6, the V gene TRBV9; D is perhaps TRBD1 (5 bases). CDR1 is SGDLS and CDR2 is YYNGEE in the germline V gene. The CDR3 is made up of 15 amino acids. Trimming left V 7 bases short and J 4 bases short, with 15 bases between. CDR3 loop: CASGGLAEYNSPLHF. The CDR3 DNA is TGTGCCAGCGGGGGGTTGGCGGAATATAATTCACCCCTCCACTTT. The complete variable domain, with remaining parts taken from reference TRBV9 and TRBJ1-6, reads DSGVTQTPKHLITATGQRVTLRCSPRSGDLSVYWYQQSLDQGLQFLIQYYNGEERAKGNILERFSAQQFPDLHSELNLSSLELGDSALYFCASGGLAEYNSPLHFGNGTRLTVT.

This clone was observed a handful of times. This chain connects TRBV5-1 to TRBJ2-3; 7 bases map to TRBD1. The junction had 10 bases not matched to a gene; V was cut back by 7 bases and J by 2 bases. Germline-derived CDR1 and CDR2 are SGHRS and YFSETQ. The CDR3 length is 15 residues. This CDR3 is CASREGAHFTDTQYF. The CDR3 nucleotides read TGCGCCAGCCGCGAGGGGGCTCATTTCACAGATACGCAGTATTTT.

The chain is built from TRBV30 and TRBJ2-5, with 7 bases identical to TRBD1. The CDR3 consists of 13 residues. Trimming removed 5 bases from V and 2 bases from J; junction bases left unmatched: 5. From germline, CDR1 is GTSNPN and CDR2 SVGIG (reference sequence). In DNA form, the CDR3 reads TGTGCCTGGGATGAGGGACAGCAAGAGACCCAGTACTTC. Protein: CAWDEGQQETQYF.

The CDR3 sequence: CASSQETGSEQYF. The CDR3 coding sequence is TGTGCCAGCAGCCAAGAGACAGGGAGCGAGCAGTACTTC. The genes are TRBV4-2 and TRBJ2-7; 7 bases fit TRBD1. The trim removed 0 bases at V and 6 bases at J, leaving 2 bases unmatched. CDR3 length: 13 residues. The V gene's germline CDR1 is LGHNA and CDR2 YNFKEQ.

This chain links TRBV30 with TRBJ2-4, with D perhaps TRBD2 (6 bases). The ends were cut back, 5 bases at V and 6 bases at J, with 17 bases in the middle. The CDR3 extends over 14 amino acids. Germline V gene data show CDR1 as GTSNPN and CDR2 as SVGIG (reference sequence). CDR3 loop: CAWFPTGAPNIQYF. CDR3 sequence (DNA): TGTGCCTGGTTCCCCACGGGAGCCCCAAACATTCAGTACTTC.

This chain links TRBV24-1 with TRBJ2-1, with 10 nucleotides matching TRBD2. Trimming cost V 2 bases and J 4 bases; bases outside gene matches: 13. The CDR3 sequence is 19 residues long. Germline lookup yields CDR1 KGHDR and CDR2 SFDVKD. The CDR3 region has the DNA TGTGCCACCAGTGATTGGTGCGAACCGGGACTAGCGTATTACAATGAGCAGTTCTTC. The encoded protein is CATSDWCEPGLAYYNEQFF.

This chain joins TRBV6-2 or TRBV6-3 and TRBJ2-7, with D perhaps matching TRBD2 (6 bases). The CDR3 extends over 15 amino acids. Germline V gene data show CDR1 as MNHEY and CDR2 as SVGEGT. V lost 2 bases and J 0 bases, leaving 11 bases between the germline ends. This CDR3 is CASSYPGRGSYEQYF. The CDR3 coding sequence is TGTGCCAGCAGTTACCCCGGGAGAGGCTCCTACGAGCAGTACTTC.

The CDR3 sequence: CASSQARGGTDTQYF. DNA for the CDR3: TGTGCCAGCAGCCAAGCTCGGGGGGGCACAGATACGCAGTATTTT. The chain combines TRBV14 with TRBJ2-3; 7 bases line up with TRBD2. V lost 1 base, J lost 1 base, and 2 bases stayed unmatched. Germline V gives CDR1 SGHDN, CDR2 FVKESK. This CDR3 spans 15 amino acids.

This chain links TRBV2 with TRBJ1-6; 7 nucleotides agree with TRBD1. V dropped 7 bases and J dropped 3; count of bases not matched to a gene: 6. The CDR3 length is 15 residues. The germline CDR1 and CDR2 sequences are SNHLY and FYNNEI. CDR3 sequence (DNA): TGTGCCAGCAATAACCGGGACAGCTATAATTCACCCCTCCACTTT. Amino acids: CASNNRDSYNSPLHF.

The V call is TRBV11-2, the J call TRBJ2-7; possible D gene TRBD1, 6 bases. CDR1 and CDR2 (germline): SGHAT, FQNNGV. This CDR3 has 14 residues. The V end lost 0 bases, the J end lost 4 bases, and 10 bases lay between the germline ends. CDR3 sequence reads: CASSLEPTGYEQYF. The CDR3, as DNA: TGTGCCAGCAGCTTAGAACCTACAGGGTACGAGCAGTACTTC.

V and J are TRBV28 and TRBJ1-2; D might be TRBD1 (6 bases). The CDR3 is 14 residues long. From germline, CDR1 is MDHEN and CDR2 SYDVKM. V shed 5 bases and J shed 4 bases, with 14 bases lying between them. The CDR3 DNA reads TGTGCCAGCAGTCAGCCCTCGACAGGCTATGGCTACACCTTC. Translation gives CASSQPSTGYGYTF.

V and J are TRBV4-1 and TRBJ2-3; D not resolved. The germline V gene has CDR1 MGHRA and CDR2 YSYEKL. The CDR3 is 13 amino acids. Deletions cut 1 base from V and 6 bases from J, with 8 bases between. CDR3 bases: TGCGCCAGCAGCCAAGTAACTTCGGATACGCAGTATTTT. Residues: CASSQVTSDTQYF.

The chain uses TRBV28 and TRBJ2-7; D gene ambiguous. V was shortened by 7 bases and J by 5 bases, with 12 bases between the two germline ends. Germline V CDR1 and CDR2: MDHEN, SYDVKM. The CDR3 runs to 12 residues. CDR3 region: CASMTPRDEQYF. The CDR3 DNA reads TGTGCCAGCATGACTCCCAGAGACGAGCAGTACTTC.

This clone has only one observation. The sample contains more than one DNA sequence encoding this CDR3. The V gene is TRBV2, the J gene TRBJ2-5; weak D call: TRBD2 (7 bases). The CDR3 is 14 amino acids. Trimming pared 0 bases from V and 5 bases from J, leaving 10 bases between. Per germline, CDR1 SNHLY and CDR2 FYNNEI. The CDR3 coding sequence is TGTGCCAGCAGTGAAGCGGGGGGGCTGGAGACCCAGTACTTC. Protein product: CASSEAGGLETQYF.

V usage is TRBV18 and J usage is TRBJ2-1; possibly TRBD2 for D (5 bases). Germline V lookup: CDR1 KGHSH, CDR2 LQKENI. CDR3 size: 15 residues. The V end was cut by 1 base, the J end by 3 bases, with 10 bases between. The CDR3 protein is CASSPRQRNYNEQFF. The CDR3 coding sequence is TGTGCCAGCTCACCACGCCAGCGGAACTACAATGAGCAGTTCTTC.

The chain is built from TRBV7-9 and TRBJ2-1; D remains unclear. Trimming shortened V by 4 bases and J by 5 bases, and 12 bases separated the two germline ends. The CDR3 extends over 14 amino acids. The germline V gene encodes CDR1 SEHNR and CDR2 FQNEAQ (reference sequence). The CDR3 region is CASSYPKHDNEQFF. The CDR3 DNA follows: TGTGCCAGCAGCTATCCGAAACACGACAATGAGCAGTTCTTC.

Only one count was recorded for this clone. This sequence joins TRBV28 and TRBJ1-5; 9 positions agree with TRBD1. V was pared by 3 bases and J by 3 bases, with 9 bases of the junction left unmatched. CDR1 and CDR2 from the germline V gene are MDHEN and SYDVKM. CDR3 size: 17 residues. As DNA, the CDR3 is TGTGCCAGCAGTTTTTACGGGACAGGGACCTTCAATCAGCCCCAGCATTTT. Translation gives CASSFYGTGTFNQPQHF.

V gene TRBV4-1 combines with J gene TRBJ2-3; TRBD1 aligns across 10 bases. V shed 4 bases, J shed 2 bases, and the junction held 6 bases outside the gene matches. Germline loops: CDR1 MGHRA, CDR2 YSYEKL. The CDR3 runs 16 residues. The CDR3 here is CASSRWTGGTTDTQYF. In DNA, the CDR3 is TGCGCCAGCAGCCGCTGGACAGGGGGAACCACAGATACGCAGTATTTT.

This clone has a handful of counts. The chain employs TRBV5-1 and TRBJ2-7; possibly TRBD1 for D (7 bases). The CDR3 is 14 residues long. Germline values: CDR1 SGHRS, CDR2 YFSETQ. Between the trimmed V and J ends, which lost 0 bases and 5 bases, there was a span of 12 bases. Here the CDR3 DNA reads TGCGCCAGCAGCTTGGCAGGGGGGATCCACGAGCAGTACTTC. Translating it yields CASSLAGGIHEQYF.

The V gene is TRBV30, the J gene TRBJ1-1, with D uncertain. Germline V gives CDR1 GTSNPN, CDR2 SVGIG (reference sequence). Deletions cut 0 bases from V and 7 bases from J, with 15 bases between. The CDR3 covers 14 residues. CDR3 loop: CAWSVRGRPLEAFF. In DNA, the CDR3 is TGTGCCTGGAGTGTAAGAGGCCGACCCCTTGAAGCTTTCTTT.

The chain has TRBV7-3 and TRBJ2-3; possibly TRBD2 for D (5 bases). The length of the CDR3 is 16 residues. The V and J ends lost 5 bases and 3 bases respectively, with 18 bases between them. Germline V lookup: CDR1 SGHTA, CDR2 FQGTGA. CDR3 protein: CASSPPEGVGTDTQYF. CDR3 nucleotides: TGTGCCAGCAGCCCGCCTGAGGGAGTAGGGACAGATACGCAGTATTTT. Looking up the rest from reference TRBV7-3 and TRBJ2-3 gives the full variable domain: GAGVSQTPSNKVTEKGKYVELRCDPISGHTALYWYRQSLGQGPEFLIYFQGTGAADDSGLPNDRFFAVRPEGSVSTLKIQRTERGDSAVYLCASSPPEGVGTDTQYFGPGTRLTVL.

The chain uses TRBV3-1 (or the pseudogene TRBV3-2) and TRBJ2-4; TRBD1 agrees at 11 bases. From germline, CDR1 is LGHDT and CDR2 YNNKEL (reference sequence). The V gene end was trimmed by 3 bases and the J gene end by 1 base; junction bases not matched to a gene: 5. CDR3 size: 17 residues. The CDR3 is CASSQDRDRGAKNIQYF. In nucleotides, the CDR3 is TGTGCCAGCAGCCAGGACCGGGACAGGGGGGCCAAAAACATTCAGTACTTC.